The 23 T cell receptor beta chains listed next were all sequenced from one sample in a study of T cells after yellow fever vaccination. TCRdb reprocessed the 5' RACE reads with MiXCR, giving one entry per CDR3 protein. The top ten clones hold 15% to 20% of a sample with 500,000 to 550,000 distinct CDR3 sequences, about a fifth of them seen once. The sample was PBMCs, taken approximately 20 days after the first yellow fever vaccination. Every receptor here comes from a man younger than 30 who received the YFV17D yellow fever vaccine.

The chain employs TRBV19 and TRBJ1-1, with 8 bases fitting TRBD1. The germline CDR1 and CDR2 sequences are LNHDA and SQIVND (reference sequence). The CDR3 covers 12 residues. After removal of 8 bases from V and 5 bases from J, the junction contained 4 bases not matched to a gene. CDR3 nucleotides: TGTGCCAGTCGCGGACAGGGAACTGAAGCTTTCTTT. Amino acids: CASRGQGTEAFF. The variable domain in full, with the rest retrieved from reference TRBV19 and TRBJ1-1, is DGGITQSPKYLFRKEGQNVTLSCEQNLNHDAMYWYRQDPGQGLRLIYYSQIVNDFQKGDIAEGYSVSREKKESFPLTVTSAQKNPTAFYLCASRGQGTEAFFGQGTRLTVV.

This clonotype was seen more than once but under ten times. The gene calls are TRBV20-1 and TRBJ2-3; 7 bases fit TRBD2. Germline CDR1 reads DFQATT; CDR2 reads SNEGSKA (reference sequence). After removal of 5 bases from V and 2 bases from J, the junction contained 10 bases not matched to a gene. This CDR3 contains 15 residues. CDR3 coding DNA: TGCAGTGCTTCCCGGACTAGAACACCCACAGATACGCAGTATTTT. Encoded protein: CSASRTRTPTDTQYF.

A few counts support this clonotype. The chain is built from TRBV23-1 and TRBJ2-1, with TRBD2 matching over 9 bases. TRBV23-1 is an ORF; its function is uncertain. The CDR3 runs 18 residues. Trimming removed 0 bases from V and 2 bases from J; junction bases left unmatched: 8. DNA of the CDR3: TGCGCCAGCAGTCAATCCCCTGTTAGCGGGGGTCCCTACAATGAGCAGTTCTTC. Translating gives CASSQSPVSGGPYNEQFF.

The chain recombines TRBV7-9 with TRBJ1-2; unclear D gene. This CDR3 is built from 13 residues. Between the trimmed V and J ends, which lost 5 bases and 3 bases, there was a span of 10 bases. Germline V lookup: CDR1 SEHNR, CDR2 FQNEAQ (reference sequence). CDR3 sequence reads: CASSRGPHYGYTF. The CDR3 DNA follows: TGTGCCAGCAGCCGCGGGCCCCACTATGGCTACACCTTC.

The V and J genes are TRBV18 and TRBJ1-5; D gene ambiguous. The CDR3 extends over 14 amino acids. The germline CDR1 and CDR2 sequences are KGHSH and LQKENI. Trimming removed 3 bases from V and 1 base from J, with 7 bases in between. Written as DNA, the CDR3 is TGTGCCAGCTCACCGTTGGAAAGCAATCAGCCCCAGCATTTT. Translation gives CASSPLESNQPQHF.

This clonotype showed up just a few times. The chain links TRBV10-3 to TRBJ1-2, with D hard to call. CDR1 is ENHRY, CDR2 SYGVKD, per germline. The CDR3 is made up of 14 amino acids. V lost 2 bases, J lost 3 bases, and 10 bases lay in between. This chain's CDR3 is CAISEDTLHYGYTF. CDR3 nucleotide sequence: TGTGCCATCAGTGAGGATACCCTCCACTATGGCTACACCTTC.

J is TRBJ1-2 and V is TRBV7-2; unclear D gene. V gave up 3 bases and J gave up 6 bases, with 11 bases separating them. The CDR3 contains 13 residues. Germline lookup yields CDR1 SGHTA and CDR2 FQGNSA. The CDR3 loop reads CASSLEGGNGYTF. CDR3 in DNA: TGTGCCAGCAGCTTGGAGGGAGGGAATGGCTACACCTTC.

V is TRBV29-1 and J is TRBJ2-2; the match to TRBD2 covers 9 bases. The V gene's germline CDR1 is SQVTM and CDR2 ANQGSEA. V was clipped by 8 bases and J by 4 bases; unmatched bases: 5. The CDR3 loop spans 13 amino acids. The CDR3 sequence: CSSASGVTGELFF. CDR3 bases: TGCAGCTCCGCTAGCGGGGTCACCGGGGAGCTGTTTTTT.

The DNA of the CDR3 is TGTGCCAGCACCAAGAGCCGGACTAGCGGGGTTAGAAATGAGCAGTTCTTC. Its translation: CASTKSRTSGVRNEQFF. This chain links TRBV12-3 or TRBV12-4 with TRBJ2-1; 12 nucleotides line up with TRBD2. The V and J ends lost 7 bases and 7 bases, in that order; junction bases with no gene match: 14. The CDR3 has 17 residues.

This chain joins TRBV4-3 and TRBJ2-7; D gene ambiguous. The CDR3 length is 17 residues. Germline V gene sequence: CDR1 LGHNA, CDR2 YSLEER. With 2 bases removed from V and 2 bases from J, the gap between germline ends came to 19 bases. The CDR3 sequence: CASSQLGYTPSTYEQYF. CDR3 bases: TGCGCCAGCAGCCAATTAGGGTATACCCCCTCTACCTACGAGCAGTACTTC.

This chain connects TRBV6-1 to TRBJ2-2, with D perhaps TRBD1 or TRBD2 (5 bases each). V was trimmed by 5 bases and J by 5 bases, leaving 12 bases between them. Germline CDR1 MNHNS, CDR2 SASEGT. The CDR3 sequence is 14 residues long. For the CDR3, the DNA is TGTGCCAGCAGTCTGGGGGTTTGGACCGGGGAGCTGTTTTTT. It encodes CASSLGVWTGELFF.

The sample holds a few counts of this clonotype. The chain employs TRBV20-1 and TRBJ2-3; TRBD2 agrees at 7 bases. CDR3 length equals 12 residues. V was pared by 3 bases and J by 5 bases, with 2 bases of the junction left unmatched. Germline assignment: CDR1 DFQATT and CDR2 SNEGSKA (reference sequence). CDR3 loop: CSASSGGDTQYF. The CDR3 DNA reads as TGCAGTGCTAGTTCGGGGGGAGATACGCAGTATTTT.

The chain carries TRBV5-8 and TRBJ1-1; perhaps TRBD1 as D (5 bases). The germline V gene encodes CDR1 SGHTS and CDR2 YDEGEE. This CDR3 comprises 14 residues. Trimming took off 4 bases at V and 3 bases at J, with 13 bases between the two ends. CDR3 sequence reads: CASSRRVSYTEAFF. CDR3 nucleotide sequence: TGTGCCAGCAGCCGCAGGGTCTCGTACACTGAAGCTTTCTTT. Full variable domain (rest looked up from reference TRBV5-8 and TRBJ1-1): EAGVTQSPTHLIKTRGQQATLRCSPISGHTSVYWYQQALGLGLQFLLWYDEGEERNRGNFPPRFSGRQFPNYSSELNVNALELEDSALYLCASSRRVSYTEAFFGQGTRLTVV.

V and J are TRBV4-2 and TRBJ2-1; D unresolved. This CDR3 contains 16 residues. Per the germline V gene, CDR1 is LGHNA and CDR2 is YNFKEQ. Trimming removed 0 bases at V and 9 bases at J, with 18 bases between. Here the CDR3 reads CASSQDFGKPGFEQFF. DNA of the CDR3: TGTGCCAGCAGCCAAGATTTTGGGAAGCCTGGGTTTGAGCAGTTCTTC.

The rearrangement uses TRBV3-1 and TRBJ2-7, with D possibly being TRBD2 (5 bases). V lost 2 bases to trimming and J lost 5 bases, with 10 bases between them. This CDR3 has 13 residues. Germline CDR1 reads LGHDT; CDR2 reads YNNKEL (reference sequence). DNA of the CDR3: TGTGCCAGCAGCCAATATTCCGGGGACGAGCAGTACGTC. Protein product: CASSQYSGDEQYV.

This clonotype was seen repeatedly, ten times or more. The genes are TRBV12-3 or TRBV12-4 and TRBJ2-2; D perhaps matches TRBD2 (6 bases). The CDR3 consists of 15 residues. Trimming pared 3 bases from V and 3 bases from J, leaving 11 bases between. In DNA form, the CDR3 reads TGTGCCAGCAGTTTTGGCGGGACCCACACCGGGGAGCTGTTTTTT. This encodes CASSFGGTHTGELFF.

The chain is built from TRBV29-1 and TRBJ2-5; 8 nucleotides line up with TRBD1. The CDR3 has 12 residues. Germline V CDR1 and CDR2: SQVTM, ANQGSEA. The ends lost 4 bases at V and 5 bases at J; junction bases unmatched: 3. CDR3 amino acids: CSVAGGIETQYF. For the CDR3, the DNA is TGCAGCGTTGCAGGGGGCATTGAGACCCAGTACTTC.

This clonotype was counted at least ten times. This chain uses TRBV10-3 with TRBJ1-1, with 8 bases matching TRBD1. The trim removed 8 bases at V and 4 bases at J, leaving 9 bases unmatched. CDR1 is ENHRY and CDR2 is SYGVKD in the germline V gene. The CDR3 has 14 amino acids. For the CDR3, the DNA is TGTGCCATCTCGCCTCAGGGGGCGACCACTGAAGCTTTCTTT. Translated: CAISPQGATTEAFF.

This clonotype was counted only a few times. This may be a read error: a much more frequent sequence differs by one nucleotide. The chain couples TRBV5-1 to TRBJ2-3; D is uncertain. Trimming pared 0 bases from V and 0 bases from J, leaving 5 bases between. This CDR3 is 14 amino acids long. CDR1 and CDR2 from the germline V gene are SGHRS and YFSETQ. Here the CDR3 DNA reads TGCGCCAGCAGCTTGGTTATGAGCACAGATACGCAGTATTTT. Protein product: CASSLVMSTDTQYF.

This clonotype was observed a few times. V gene TRBV7-9 combines with J gene TRBJ1-1; TRBD1 agrees at 10 bases. This CDR3 contains 15 residues. Looked up from germline, CDR1 is SEHNR and CDR2 is FQNEAQ (reference sequence). J was trimmed by 5 bases and V by 4 bases; bases with no gene match: 7. The CDR3 loop reads CASSSDRGGRTEAFF. DNA of the CDR3: TGTGCCAGCAGCTCGGACAGGGGGGGGAGGACTGAAGCTTTCTTT.

This clonotype was picked up many times. CDR3 residues: CASSSFAADTEAFF. The CDR3 DNA reads TGTGCCAGCAGCTCGTTCGCGGCGGACACTGAAGCTTTCTTT. V and J are TRBV11-2 and TRBJ1-1; D call uncertain. Germline-derived CDR1 and CDR2 are SGHAT and FQNNGV. V shed 4 bases and J shed 3 bases, with 12 bases lying between them. This CDR3 region has 14 residues.

This sequence joins TRBV20-1 and TRBJ1-2; the match to TRBD1 covers 7 bases. The germline V gene has CDR1 DFQATT and CDR2 SNEGSKA (reference sequence). CDR3 length: 13 residues. The V segment lost 6 bases and the J segment 4 bases; nucleotides outside the gene matches: 8. The CDR3 spells CSARMTGPYGYTF. In DNA, the CDR3 is TGCAGTGCCAGAATGACAGGGCCCTATGGCTACACCTTC.

The chain joins TRBV18 to TRBJ2-3; 9 bases align to TRBD1. CDR1 is KGHSH and CDR2 is LQKENI in the germline V gene. Losses at the gene ends were 3 bases for V and 1 base for J; bases not matched to a gene: 8. The CDR3 contains 17 residues. The CDR3: CASSPGGTGSGTDTQYF. For the CDR3, the DNA is TGTGCCAGCTCACCCGGTGGGACAGGGTCGGGCACAGATACGCAGTATTTT.